This entry concerns a single T cell receptor beta chain. At a deep level, the assay was run. Here immunoSEQ multiplex PCR was the method, and the copy in TCRdb shows in-frame clones only, minus some. The sample includes some 500,000 clones, about 96% of them seen just once. The record originates from a study of shared clonotypes between healthy human individuals. With 0 bases removed from V and 3 bases from J, the gap between germline ends came to 13 bases. Per germline, CDR1 SGHDT and CDR2 YYEEEE. This CDR3 has 15 residues. This clonotype originated in a woman aged 30 to 39 in good health. The V and J genes are TRBV5-6 and TRBJ2-7; D call uncertain. Sequencing input: naive CD4+ T cells sorted from blood. The sample's subset: CD45RA+ positively selected. For the CDR3, the DNA is TGTGCCAGCAGCTTGGAGGGCGGATCTGACTACGAGCAGTACTTC. Translating gives CASSLEGGSDYEQYF.